The 11 T cell receptor beta chains below come from one sample, sequenced in a study of T cell repertoires in cytomegalovirus infection. From the reads, TCRdb called clonotypes with MiXCR, one entry per CDR3 protein. The table records 630,000 or so distinct CDR3 sequences, more than 20% of them present only once. The sample comprised CD8+ T cells from PBMCs. These receptor sequences come from a human donor in good health (CMV status not recorded). Some clones in this sample may be carry-over from other donors' samples.

The V and J genes are TRBV27 and TRBJ2-1; weak D call: TRBD2 (6 bases). Germline-derived CDR1 and CDR2 are MNHEY and SMNVEV (reference sequence). CDR3 length: 16 amino acids. The V gene lost 1 base and the J gene lost 3 bases, with 13 bases spanning the gap. CDR3 residues: CASSLWGSGFYNEQFF. The DNA for the CDR3 is TGTGCCAGCAGTTTATGGGGGAGCGGGTTCTACAATGAGCAGTTCTTC.

This sequence joins TRBV28 and TRBJ2-5; D is uncertain. The CDR3 is made up of 13 amino acids. V was trimmed by 3 bases and J by 2 bases, leaving 7 bases between them. CDR1 is MDHEN and CDR2 is SYDVKM in the germline V gene. CDR3 amino acids: CASSFLNQETQYF. DNA of the CDR3: TGTGCCAGCAGTTTTCTCAATCAAGAGACCCAGTACTTC.

This clonotype was seen ten or more times. The chain couples TRBV7-6 to TRBJ2-6; weak D call: TRBD2 (6 bases). V was cut by 4 bases and J by 0 bases, with 10 bases left in between. Germline V gene lookup returns CDR1 SGHVS and CDR2 FNYEAQ. The CDR3 spans 16 residues. CDR3 in DNA: TGTGCCAGCAGCTCTAAGGAGGGCTCTGGGGCCAACGTCCTGACTTTC. Its protein is CASSSKEGSGANVLTF.

This clonotype was counted between two and nine times. This sequence joins TRBV6-5 and TRBJ2-7, with D unresolved. This CDR3 is 14 amino acids long. In germline, CDR1 is MNHEY, CDR2 SVGAGI. Trimming removed 0 bases at V and 4 bases at J, with 10 bases between. In DNA, the CDR3 is TGTGCCAGCAGTTACTCGGGCAGTTGGTACGAGCAGTACGTC. It encodes CASSYSGSWYEQYV.

The chain is built from TRBV14 and TRBJ2-7; no clear D. Trimming left V 5 bases short and J 2 bases short, with 10 bases between. Germline CDR1 and CDR2: SGHDN and FVKESK. The CDR3 is made up of 13 amino acids. The CDR3 loop is CASSTPAAYEQYF. The CDR3 bases are TGTGCCAGCAGCACGCCTGCCGCCTACGAGCAGTACTTC. Combining the CDR3 with reference TRBV14 and TRBJ2-7 gives the whole variable domain EAGVTQFPSHSVIEKGQTVTLRCDPISGHDNLYWYRRVMGKEIKFLLHFVKESKQDESGMPNNRFLAERTGGTYSTLKVQPAELEDSGVYFCASSTPAAYEQYFGPGTRLTVT.

This chain uses TRBV27 with TRBJ2-2; D not resolved. V gave up 4 bases and J gave up 4 bases, with 10 bases separating them. CDR1 is MNHEY and CDR2 is SMNVEV in the germline V gene (reference sequence). CDR3 length equals 14 residues. The DNA for the CDR3 is TGTGCCAGCAGTTATGCCCGTGGCACCGGGGAGCTGTTTTTT. Translated, it gives CASSYARGTGELFF.

This clonotype came up a few times. The chain has TRBV6-2 or TRBV6-3 and TRBJ1-5, with D possibly being TRBD1 (5 bases). The V end was cut by 0 bases, the J end by 7 bases, with 10 bases between. The germline V gene encodes CDR1 MNHEY and CDR2 SVGEGT. This CDR3 comprises 14 residues. This CDR3 is CASSYSQGEQPQHF. In nucleotides, the CDR3 is TGTGCCAGCAGTTACTCGCAGGGCGAACAGCCCCAGCATTTT.

This clonotype showed up just a few times. This rearrangement joins TRBV6-2 or TRBV6-3 to TRBJ2-7; no firm D call. This CDR3 has 11 amino acids. With 4 bases removed from V and 5 bases from J, the gap between germline ends came to 6 bases. CDR1 is MNHEY, CDR2 SVGEGT, per germline. The CDR3 region is CASSSPHEQYV. The CDR3 DNA reads as TGTGCCAGCAGTTCCCCCCACGAGCAGTACGTC.

This clonotype was seen at least ten times. The chain combines TRBV28 with TRBJ1-4; tentative D call: TRBD1 (6 bases). V was clipped by 4 bases and J by 6 bases, with 12 bases between them. The germline V gene encodes CDR1 MDHEN and CDR2 SYDVKM. The CDR3 covers 14 residues. CDR3 DNA sequence: TGTGCCAGCAGTTCCCCAGGGGTGGATGAAAAACTGTTTTTT. Translated: CASSSPGVDEKLFF. Drawing the rest from reference TRBV28 and TRBJ1-4, the complete variable domain is DVKVTQSSRYLVKRTGEKVFLECVQDMDHENMFWYRQDPGLGLRLIYFSYDVKMKEKGDIPEGYSVSREKKERFSLILESASTNQTSMYLCASSSPGVDEKLFFGSGTQLSVL.

This clonotype was detected many times. This rearrangement joins TRBV7-9 to TRBJ2-4; the D is unclear. Germline CDR1 reads SEHNR; CDR2 reads FQNEAQ (reference sequence). The V gene lost 11 bases and the J gene lost 3 bases, with 17 bases spanning the gap. The CDR3 totals 14 residues. The DNA for the CDR3 is TGTGCCCTAGACAAGGCGAATGACAAAAACATTCAGTACTTC. This translates into CALDKANDKNIQYF. The complete variable domain, with remaining parts taken from reference TRBV7-9 and TRBJ2-4, reads DTGVSQNPRHKITKRGQNVTFRCDPISEHNRLYWYRQTLGQGPEFLTYFQNEAQLEKSRLLSDRFSAERPKGSFSTLEIQRTEQGDSAMYLCALDKANDKNIQYFGAGTRLSVL.

J is TRBJ1-5 and V is TRBV20-1; D perhaps matches TRBD1 (6 bases). Germline CDR1 and CDR2: DFQATT and SNEGSKA (reference sequence). V lost 0 bases and J 4 bases, leaving 19 bases between the germline ends. The CDR3 is 17 residues long. The CDR3 protein is CSARDLQGPKFNQPQHF. The CDR3 nucleotides read TGCAGTGCTAGAGATCTCCAGGGGCCAAAGTTTAATCAGCCCCAGCATTTT.